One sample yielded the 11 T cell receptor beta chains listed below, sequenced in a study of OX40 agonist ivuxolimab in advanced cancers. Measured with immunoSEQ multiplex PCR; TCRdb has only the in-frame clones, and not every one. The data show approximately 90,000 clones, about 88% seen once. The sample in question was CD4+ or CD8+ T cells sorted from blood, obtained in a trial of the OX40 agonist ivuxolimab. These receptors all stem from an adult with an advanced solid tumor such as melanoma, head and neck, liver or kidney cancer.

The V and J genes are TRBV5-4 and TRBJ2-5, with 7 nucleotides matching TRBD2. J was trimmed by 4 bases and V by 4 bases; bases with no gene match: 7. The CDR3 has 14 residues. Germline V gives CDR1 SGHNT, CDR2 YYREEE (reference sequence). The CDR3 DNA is TGTGCCAGCAGCGCGAAGACTAGCTCAGAGACCCAGTACTTC. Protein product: CASSAKTSSETQYF.

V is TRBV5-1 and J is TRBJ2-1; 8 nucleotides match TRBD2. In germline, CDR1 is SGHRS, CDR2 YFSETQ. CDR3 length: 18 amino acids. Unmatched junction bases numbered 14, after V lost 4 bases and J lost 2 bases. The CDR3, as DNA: TGCGCCAGCAGCAGGGGATTAACCTGGCGGGGGGCCTACAATGAGCAGTTCTTC. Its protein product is CASSRGLTWRGAYNEQFF.

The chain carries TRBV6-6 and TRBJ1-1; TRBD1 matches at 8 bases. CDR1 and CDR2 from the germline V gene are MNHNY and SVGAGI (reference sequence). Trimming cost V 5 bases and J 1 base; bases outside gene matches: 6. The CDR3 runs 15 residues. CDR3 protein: CASSGTGVTNTEAFF. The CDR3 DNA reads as TGTGCCAGCAGTGGGACAGGTGTAACGAACACTGAAGCTTTCTTT.

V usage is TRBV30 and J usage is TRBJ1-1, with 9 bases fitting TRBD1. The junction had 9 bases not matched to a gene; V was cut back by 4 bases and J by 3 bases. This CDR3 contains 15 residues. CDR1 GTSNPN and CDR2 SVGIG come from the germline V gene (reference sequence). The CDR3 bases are TGTGCCTGGAAGAGAGGGACAGGGTGGGACACTGAAGCTTTCTTT. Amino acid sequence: CAWKRGTGWDTEAFF. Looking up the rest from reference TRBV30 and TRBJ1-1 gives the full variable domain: SQTIHQWPATLVQPVGSPLSLECTVEGTSNPNLYWYRQAAGRGLQLLFYSVGIGQISSEVPQNLSASRPQDRQFILSSKKLLLSDSGFYLCAWKRGTGWDTEAFFGQGTRLTVV.

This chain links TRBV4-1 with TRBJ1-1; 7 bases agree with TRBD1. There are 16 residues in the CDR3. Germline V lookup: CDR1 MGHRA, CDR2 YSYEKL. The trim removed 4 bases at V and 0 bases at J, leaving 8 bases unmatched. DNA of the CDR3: TGCGCCAGCAGCCCAAGAGGTCAGGGGGTGAACACTGAAGCTTTCTTT. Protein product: CASSPRGQGVNTEAFF.

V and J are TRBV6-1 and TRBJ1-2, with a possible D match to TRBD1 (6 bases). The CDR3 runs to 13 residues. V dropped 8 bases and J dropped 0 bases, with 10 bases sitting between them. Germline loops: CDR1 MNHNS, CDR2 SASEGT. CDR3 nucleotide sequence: TGTGCCAGCCACAGGGTTTCTAACTATGGCTACACCTTC. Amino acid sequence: CASHRVSNYGYTF.

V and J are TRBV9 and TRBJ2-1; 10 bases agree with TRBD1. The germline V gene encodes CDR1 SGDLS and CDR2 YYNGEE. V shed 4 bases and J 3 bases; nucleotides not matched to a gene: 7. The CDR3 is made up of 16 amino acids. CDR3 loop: CASSRLGTGDYNEQFF. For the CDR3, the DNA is TGTGCCAGCAGCCGCCTCGGGACAGGGGACTACAATGAGCAGTTCTTC.

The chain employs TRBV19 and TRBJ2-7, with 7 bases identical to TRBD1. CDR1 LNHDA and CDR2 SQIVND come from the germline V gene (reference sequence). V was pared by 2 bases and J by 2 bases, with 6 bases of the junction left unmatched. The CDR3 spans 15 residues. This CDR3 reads CASSITPGQTYEQYF. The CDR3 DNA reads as TGTGCCAGTAGTATAACTCCGGGACAGACCTACGAGCAGTACTTC.

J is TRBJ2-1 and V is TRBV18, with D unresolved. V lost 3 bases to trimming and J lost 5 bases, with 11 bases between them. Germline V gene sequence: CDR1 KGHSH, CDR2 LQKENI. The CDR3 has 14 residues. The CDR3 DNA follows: TGTGCCAGCTCACCCCCTGTGATGCACAATGAGCAGTTCTTC. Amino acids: CASSPPVMHNEQFF. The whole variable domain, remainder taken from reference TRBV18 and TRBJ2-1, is NAGVMQNPRHLVRRRGQEARLRCSPMKGHSHVYWYRQLPEEGLKFMVYLQKENIIDESGMPKERFSAEFPKEGPSILRIQQVVRGDSAAYFCASSPPVMHNEQFFGPGTRLTVL.

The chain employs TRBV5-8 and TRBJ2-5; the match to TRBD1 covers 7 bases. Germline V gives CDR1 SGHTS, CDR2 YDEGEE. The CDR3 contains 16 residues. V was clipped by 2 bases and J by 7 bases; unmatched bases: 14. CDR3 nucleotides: TGTGCCAGCAGCTTCGAGACAGGGTCTCGACGTGTGACCCAGTACTTC. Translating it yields CASSFETGSRRVTQYF.

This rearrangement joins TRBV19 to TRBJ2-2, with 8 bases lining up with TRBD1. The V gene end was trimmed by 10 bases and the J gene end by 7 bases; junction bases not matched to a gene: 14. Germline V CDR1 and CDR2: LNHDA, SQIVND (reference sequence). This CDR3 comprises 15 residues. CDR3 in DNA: TGTGCCACCCTCCTGCGTCAGGGGGCGGGCGGGGAGCTGTTTTTT. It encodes CATLLRQGAGGELFF.